In this sample, the clone carrying this TCR beta chain turned up a few times. Antigen specificity is unknown. Produced via immunoSEQ multiplex PCR; TCRdb's table is partial and in-frame only. Of 65,000 to 70,000 clones listed, 80% to 90% are singletons. These data originate in a study of neoadjuvant anti-PD-1 for oral cavity cancer. Across the study: Non-progressing patients received a fourth nivolumab dose near day 43, then surgery on days 50-56. Points from the study as a whole: Pretreatment Treg/Th17 ratio correlated inversely with post-treatment tumor clonality.

Described time point: after neoadjuvant nivolumab, at surgical resection. The patients had HPV-negative, locally advanced oral cavity squamous cell carcinoma. CDR1 and CDR2 (germline): MGHRA, YSYEKL. Trimming left V 1 base short and J 2 bases short, with 8 bases between. There are 14 residues in the CDR3. This chain joins TRBV4-1 and TRBJ1-2; the D gene is possibly TRBD1 (5 bases). This clonotype originated in a person aged 40 to 85 with oral cavity squamous cell carcinoma. Source: PBMCs, taken after nivolumab (anti-PD-1) treatment. CDR3 sequence (DNA): TGCGCCAGCAGCCAAGTCCGGGACAACTATGGCTACACCTTC. Translation: CASSQVRDNYGYTF.